The 2 T cell receptor beta chains reported below all come from one sample, sequenced in a study of blood T cell repertoires in COVID-19. Clones were read by immunoSEQ multiplex PCR, and TCRdb kept only the in-frame ones, dropping some. The repertoire consists of about 150,000 clones, with 60% to 85% occurring once and the leading ten covering over 8.5%. The source material was peripheral blood. The receptors come from a man aged 50 or older with active or convalescent COVID-19.

The V call is TRBV2, the J call TRBJ2-7; 8 bases fit TRBD2. V shed 1 base, J shed 6 bases, and the junction held 5 bases outside the gene matches. This CDR3 contains 14 residues. Germline V gene data show CDR1 as SNHLY and CDR2 as FYNNEI. The CDR3 here is CASSEGGTRGEQYF. In nucleotides, the CDR3 is TGTGCCAGCAGTGAAGGGGGGACTAGAGGCGAGCAGTACTTC.

This clone was observed once. The genes are TRBV7-3 and TRBJ2-1, with 10 nucleotides matching TRBD2. Germline V gives CDR1 SGHTA, CDR2 FQGTGA. With V trimmed by 4 bases and J by 8 bases, 5 bases remained unmatched. The CDR3 covers 14 residues. The CDR3 DNA reads TGTGCCAGCAGCTCGAGCGGGAGGGGGGATGAGCAGTTCTTC. This translates into CASSSSGRGDEQFF.